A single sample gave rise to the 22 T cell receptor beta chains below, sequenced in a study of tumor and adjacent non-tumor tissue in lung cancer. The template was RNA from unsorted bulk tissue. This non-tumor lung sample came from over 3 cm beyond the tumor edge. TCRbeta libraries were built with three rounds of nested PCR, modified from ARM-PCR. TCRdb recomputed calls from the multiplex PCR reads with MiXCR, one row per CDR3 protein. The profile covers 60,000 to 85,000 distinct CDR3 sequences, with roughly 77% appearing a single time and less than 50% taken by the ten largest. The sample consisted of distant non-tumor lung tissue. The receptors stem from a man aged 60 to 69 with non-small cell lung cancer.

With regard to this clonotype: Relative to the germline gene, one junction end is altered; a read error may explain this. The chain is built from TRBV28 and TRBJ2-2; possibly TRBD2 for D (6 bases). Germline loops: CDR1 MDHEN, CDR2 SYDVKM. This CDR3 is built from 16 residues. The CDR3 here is CTSWRGGFVNTGELYF. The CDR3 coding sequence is TGTACCAGTTGGAGGGGCGGGTTTGTGAACACCGGGGAGCTGTATTTT.

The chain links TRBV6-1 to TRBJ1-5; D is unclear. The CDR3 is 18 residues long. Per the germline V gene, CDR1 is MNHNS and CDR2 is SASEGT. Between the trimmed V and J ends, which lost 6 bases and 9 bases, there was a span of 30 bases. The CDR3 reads CASSDKGPYNHSDRPQHF. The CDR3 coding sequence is TGTGCCAGCAGCGACAAAGGACCTTATAATCATAGTGATCGGCCCCAGCATTTT.

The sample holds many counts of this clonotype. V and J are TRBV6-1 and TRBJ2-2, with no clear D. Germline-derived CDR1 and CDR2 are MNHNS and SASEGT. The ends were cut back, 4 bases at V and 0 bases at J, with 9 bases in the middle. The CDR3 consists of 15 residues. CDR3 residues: CASSGYTSNTGELFF. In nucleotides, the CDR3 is TGTGCCAGCAGTGGATACACATCGAACACCGGGGAGCTGTTTTTT.

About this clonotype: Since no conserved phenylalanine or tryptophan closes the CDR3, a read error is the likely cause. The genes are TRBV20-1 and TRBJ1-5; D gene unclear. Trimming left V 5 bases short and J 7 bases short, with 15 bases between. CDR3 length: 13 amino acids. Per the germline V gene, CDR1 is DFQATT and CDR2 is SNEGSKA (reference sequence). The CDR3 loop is CSAQAGTEQPQHV. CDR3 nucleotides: TGCAGTGCTCAAGCGGGAACGGAACAGCCCCAGCATGTT.

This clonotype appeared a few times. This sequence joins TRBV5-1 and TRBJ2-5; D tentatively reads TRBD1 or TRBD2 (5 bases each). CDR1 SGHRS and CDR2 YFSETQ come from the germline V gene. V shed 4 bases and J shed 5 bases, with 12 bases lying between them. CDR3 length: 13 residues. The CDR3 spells CASSVGASETQYF. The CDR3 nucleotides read TGCGCCAGCAGCGTCGGGGCTAGCGAGACCCAGTACTTC.

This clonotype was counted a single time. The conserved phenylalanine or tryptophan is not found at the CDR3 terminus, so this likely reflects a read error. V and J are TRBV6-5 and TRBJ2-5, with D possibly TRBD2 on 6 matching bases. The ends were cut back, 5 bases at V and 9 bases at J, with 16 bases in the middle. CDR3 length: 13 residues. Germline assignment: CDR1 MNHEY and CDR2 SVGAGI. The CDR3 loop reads CASSPGTWGSQYL. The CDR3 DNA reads TGTGCCAGCAGTCCCGGGACTTGGGGATCCCAGTACTTA.

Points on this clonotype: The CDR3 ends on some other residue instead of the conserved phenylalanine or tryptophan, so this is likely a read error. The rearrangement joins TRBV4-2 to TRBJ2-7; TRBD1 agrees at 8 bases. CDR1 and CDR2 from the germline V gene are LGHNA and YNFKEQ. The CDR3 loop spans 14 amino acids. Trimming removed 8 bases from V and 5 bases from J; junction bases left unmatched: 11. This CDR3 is CASCPTGGRDEQYL. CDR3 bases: TGTGCCAGCTGCCCTACAGGGGGTAGGGACGAGCAGTACCTC.

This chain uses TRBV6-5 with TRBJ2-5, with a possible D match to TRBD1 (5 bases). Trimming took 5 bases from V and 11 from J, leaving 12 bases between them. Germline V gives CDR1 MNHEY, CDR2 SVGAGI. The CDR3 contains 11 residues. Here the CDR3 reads CASSVRYRQYF. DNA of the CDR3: TGTGCCAGCAGTGTCCGGTACAGGCAGTACTTC.

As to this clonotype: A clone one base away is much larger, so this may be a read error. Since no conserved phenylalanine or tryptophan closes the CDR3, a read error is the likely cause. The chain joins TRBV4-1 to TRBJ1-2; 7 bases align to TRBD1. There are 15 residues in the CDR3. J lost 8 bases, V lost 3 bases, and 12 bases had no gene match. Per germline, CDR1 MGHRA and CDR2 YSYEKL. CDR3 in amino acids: CASSHLLGQGGGYTL. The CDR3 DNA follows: TGCGCCAGCAGCCACCTCCTCGGGCAGGGGGGCGGCTACACCCTC.

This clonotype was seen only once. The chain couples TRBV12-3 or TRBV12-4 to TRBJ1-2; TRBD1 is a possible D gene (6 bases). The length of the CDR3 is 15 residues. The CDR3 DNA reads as TGTCCCTCTGATACGGGGGCCTTTATTAACTATGGCTACACCTTC. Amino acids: CPSDTGAFINYGYTF.

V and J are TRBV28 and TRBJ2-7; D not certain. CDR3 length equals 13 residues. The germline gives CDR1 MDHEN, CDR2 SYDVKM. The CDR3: CGTGFARDYEQYF. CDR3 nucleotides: TGTGGCACCGGATTCGCTAGAGACTACGAGCAGTACTTC.

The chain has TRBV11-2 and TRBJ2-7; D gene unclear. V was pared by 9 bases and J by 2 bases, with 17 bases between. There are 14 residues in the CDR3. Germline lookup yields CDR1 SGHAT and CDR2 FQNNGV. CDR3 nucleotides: TGTGCCAGTAACTTAACCGACGGAGCCTACGAGCAGTACTTC. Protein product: CASNLTDGAYEQYF.

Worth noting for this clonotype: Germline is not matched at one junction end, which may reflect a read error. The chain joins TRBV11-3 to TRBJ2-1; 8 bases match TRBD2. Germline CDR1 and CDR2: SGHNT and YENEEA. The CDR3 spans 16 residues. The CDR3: CSSSLNQLAELGEQFF. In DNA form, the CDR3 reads TGTTCCAGCAGCCTCAACCAACTAGCGGAGTTGGGTGAGCAGTTCTTC. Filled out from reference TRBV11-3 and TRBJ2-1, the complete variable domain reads EAGVVQSPRYKIIEKKQPVAFWCNPISGHNTLYWYLQNLGQGPELLIRYENEEAVDDSQLPKDRFSAERLKGVDSTLKIQPAELGDSAVYLCSSSLNQLAELGEQFFGPGTRLTVL.

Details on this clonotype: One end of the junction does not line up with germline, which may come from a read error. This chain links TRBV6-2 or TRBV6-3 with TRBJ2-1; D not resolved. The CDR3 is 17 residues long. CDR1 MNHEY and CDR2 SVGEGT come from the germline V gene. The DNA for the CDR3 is TGTGCCAGCAGTTACAATGTACGCGAGAGTTTCCCCCCTGAGCAATTCTTC. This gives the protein CASSYNVRESFPPEQFF.

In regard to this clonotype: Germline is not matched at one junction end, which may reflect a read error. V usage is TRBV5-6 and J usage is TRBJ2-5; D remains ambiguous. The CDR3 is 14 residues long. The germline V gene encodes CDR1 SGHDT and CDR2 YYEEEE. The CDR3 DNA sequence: TGTGCCAGCAGCCCCCGACGGATGCAAGAGATCCAGTATTTC. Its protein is CASSPRRMQEIQYF.

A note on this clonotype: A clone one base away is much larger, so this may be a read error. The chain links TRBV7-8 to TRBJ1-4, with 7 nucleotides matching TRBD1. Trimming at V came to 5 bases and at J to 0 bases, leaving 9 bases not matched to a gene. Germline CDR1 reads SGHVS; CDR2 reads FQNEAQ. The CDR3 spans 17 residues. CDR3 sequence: CASSLSLGQTTNEKLFF. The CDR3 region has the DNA TGTGCCAGCAGCCTAAGTCTGGGACAGACAACTAATGAAAAACTGTTTTTT.

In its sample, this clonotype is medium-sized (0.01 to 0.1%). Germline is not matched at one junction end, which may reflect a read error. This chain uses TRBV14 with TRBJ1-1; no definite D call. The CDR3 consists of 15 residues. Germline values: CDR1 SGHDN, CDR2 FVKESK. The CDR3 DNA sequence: TGTGCCAGCAGCCAAGTGGTAGGTTTGAAGACTGAAGCTTTCTTT. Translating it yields CASSQVVGLKTEAFF.

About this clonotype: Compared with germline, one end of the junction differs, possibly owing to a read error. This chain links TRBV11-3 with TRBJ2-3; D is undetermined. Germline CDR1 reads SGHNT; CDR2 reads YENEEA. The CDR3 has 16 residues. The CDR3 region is CASSSELIDSTHTQYF. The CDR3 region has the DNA TGTGCCAGCAGCTCCGAACTAATAGATAGCACACATACGCAGTATTTT. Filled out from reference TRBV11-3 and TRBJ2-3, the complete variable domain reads EAGVVQSPRYKIIEKKQPVAFWCNPISGHNTLYWYLQNLGQGPELLIRYENEEAVDDSQLPKDRFSAERLKGVDSTLKIQPAELGDSAVYLCASSSELIDSTHTQYFGPGTRLTVL.

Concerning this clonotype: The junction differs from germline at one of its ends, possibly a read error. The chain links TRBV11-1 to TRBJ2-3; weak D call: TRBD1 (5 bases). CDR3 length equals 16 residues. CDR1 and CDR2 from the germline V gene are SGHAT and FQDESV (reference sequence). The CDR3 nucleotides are TGTGCAAGCAGCTCCGGGCTAGTAGATAGTACAGGTACGCAGTATTTT. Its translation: CASSSGLVDSTGTQYF.

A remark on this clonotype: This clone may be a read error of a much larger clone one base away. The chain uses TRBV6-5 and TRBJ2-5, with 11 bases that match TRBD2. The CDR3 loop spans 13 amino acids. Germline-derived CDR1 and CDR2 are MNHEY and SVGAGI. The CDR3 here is CATSGLADGTHYF. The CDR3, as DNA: TGTGCCACCTCGGGACTAGCGGATGGGACCCACTACTTC.

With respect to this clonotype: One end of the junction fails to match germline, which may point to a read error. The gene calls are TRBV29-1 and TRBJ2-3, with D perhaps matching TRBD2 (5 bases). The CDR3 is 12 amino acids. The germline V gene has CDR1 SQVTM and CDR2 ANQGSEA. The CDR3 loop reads CSVEDLRDAQYF. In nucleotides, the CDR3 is TGCAGTGTTGAGGATCTGAGGGATGCGCAGTATTTT.

The CDR3 spells CANTTQGTGRDEQFF. CDR3 DNA sequence: TGTGCCAACACCACTCAGGGGACAGGGAGGGATGAGCAGTTCTTC. V gene TRBV12-3 or TRBV12-4 combines with J gene TRBJ2-1; 9 nucleotides agree with TRBD1. Trimming took 10 bases from V and 8 from J; bases not matched to a gene: 15. The length of the CDR3 is 15 residues.